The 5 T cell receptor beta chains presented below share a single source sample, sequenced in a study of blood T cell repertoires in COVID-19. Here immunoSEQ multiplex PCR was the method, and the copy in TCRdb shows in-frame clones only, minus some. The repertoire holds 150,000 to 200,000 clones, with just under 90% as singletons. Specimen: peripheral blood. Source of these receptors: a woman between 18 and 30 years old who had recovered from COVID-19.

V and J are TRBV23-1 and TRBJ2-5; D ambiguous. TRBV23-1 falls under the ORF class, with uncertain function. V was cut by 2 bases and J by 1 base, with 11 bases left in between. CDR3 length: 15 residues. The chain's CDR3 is CASSQRPRIQETQYF. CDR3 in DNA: TGCGCCAGCAGTCAAAGACCTAGAATCCAAGAGACCCAGTACTTC.

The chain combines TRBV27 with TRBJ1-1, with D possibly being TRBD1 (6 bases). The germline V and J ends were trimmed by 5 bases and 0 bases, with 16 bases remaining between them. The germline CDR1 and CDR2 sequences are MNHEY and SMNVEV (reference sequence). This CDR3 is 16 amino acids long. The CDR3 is CASSPDRSPMNTEAFF. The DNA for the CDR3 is TGTGCCAGCAGTCCTGACAGGAGCCCAATGAACACTGAAGCTTTCTTT.

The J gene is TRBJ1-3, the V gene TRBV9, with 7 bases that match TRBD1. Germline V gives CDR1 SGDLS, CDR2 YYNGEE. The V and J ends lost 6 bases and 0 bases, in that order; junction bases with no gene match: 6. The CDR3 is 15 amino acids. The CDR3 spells CASTPQGVSGNTIYF. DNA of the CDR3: TGTGCCAGCACTCCGCAGGGGGTCTCTGGAAACACCATATATTTT.

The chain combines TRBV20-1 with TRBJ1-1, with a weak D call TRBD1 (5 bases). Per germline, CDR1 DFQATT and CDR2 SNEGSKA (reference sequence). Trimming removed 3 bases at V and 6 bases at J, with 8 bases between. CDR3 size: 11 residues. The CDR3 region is CSASRGAEAFF. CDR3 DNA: TGCAGTGCTAGTAGGGGCGCTGAAGCTTTCTTT.

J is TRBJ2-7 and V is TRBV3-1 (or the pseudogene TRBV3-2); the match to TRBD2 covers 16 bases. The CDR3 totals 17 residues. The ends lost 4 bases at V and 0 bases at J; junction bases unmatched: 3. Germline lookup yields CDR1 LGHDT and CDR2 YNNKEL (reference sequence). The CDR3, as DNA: TGTGCCAGCAGCCCCGGGACTAGCGGGGGGGACTCCTACGAGCAGTACTTC. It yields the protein CASSPGTSGGDSYEQYF.